This T cell receptor beta chain appears in the sequencing data of a study of T-cell memory formation after mild COVID-19. Findings and limits, study-wide: Confirmation of SARS-CoV-2 specificity was lacking for second-wave clones peaking day 37. The main location of contracting CD4+ clones was CM and EM, and that of contracting CD8+ clones was EMRA. Detection of some responders pre-infection suggested pre-existing cross-reactive memory T cells participated.

From germline, CDR1 is MNHNY and CDR2 SVGAGI (reference sequence). The V end was cut by 4 bases, the J end by 7 bases, with 26 bases between. The CDR3 spans 17 residues. This clonotype was found a few times. What it binds is not known. One entry per CDR3 protein, called by TCRdb with MiXCR from the 5' RACE reads. The sample records roughly 600,000 distinct CDR3 sequences, 15% to 20% being singletons. This receptor was identified in an adult woman who had mild COVID-19 (a few samples of this study predate the infection). Cell type and time point are not known. Sequenced material: PBMCs or a T cell subset sorted from them (not recorded which). The chain uses TRBV6-6 and TRBJ2-7, with unresolved D. CDR3 in DNA: TGTGCCAGCAGTTTCCACTTAGGGCAGGCCCTTAGTGGAGAGCAGTACTTC. It yields the protein CASSFHLGQALSGEQYF.